A single sample gave rise to the 30 T cell receptor beta chains below, sequenced in a study of post-analysis software for immune sequencing data. General study findings and limits: TRBV5-6, TRBV5-1 and TRBV20-1 were among a few TRBV segments more frequent in patients than controls.

The TCR beta cDNA libraries contained unique molecular identifiers. TCRdb independently ran MiXCR on the PCR reads; one entry per CDR3 protein. Of 150,000 to 200,000 distinct CDR3 sequences listed, 30% are singletons. The antigens these receptors bind are not known. The sample comprised blood. These receptors all come from a girl between 10 and 17 years old with multiple sclerosis.

The chain links TRBV27 to TRBJ2-2; D unresolved. Germline CDR1 is MNHEY and CDR2 is SMNVEV (reference sequence). CDR3 length: 17 residues. Trimming took off 0 bases at V and 2 bases at J, with 13 bases between the two ends. The CDR3, as DNA: TGTGCCAGCAGTTTATCGAAAAGGGCAGGCAACACCGGGGAGCTGTTTTTT. Protein product: CASSLSKRAGNTGELFF.

The J gene is TRBJ2-3, the V gene TRBV7-6; TRBD2 matches 10 bases. Trimming took 4 bases from V and 2 from J; bases not matched to a gene: 6. CDR3 length equals 16 residues. Germline-derived CDR1 and CDR2 are SGHVS and FNYEAQ. Here the CDR3 reads CASSSALAGVTDTQYF. In nucleotides, the CDR3 is TGTGCCAGCAGCTCCGCTCTAGCGGGAGTCACAGATACGCAGTATTTT.

The genes are TRBV6-1 and TRBJ2-2; 10 bases line up with TRBD1. The CDR3 runs to 16 residues. Germline CDR1 and CDR2: MNHNS and SASEGT. V dropped 5 bases and J dropped 6; count of bases not matched to a gene: 9. The CDR3 sequence is CASSKPGQGISGELFF. CDR3 DNA: TGTGCCAGCAGTAAGCCGGGACAGGGGATTTCCGGGGAGCTGTTTTTT.

The V call is TRBV28, the J call TRBJ1-1; D is unclear. The CDR3 spans 16 residues. V was shortened by 7 bases and J by 0 bases, with 18 bases between the two germline ends. Germline CDR1 and CDR2: MDHEN and SYDVKM. The CDR3 coding sequence is TGTGCCAGCACCCCCAGGCGGATAGAGATGAACACTGAAGCTTTCTTT. Protein product: CASTPRRIEMNTEAFF.

This clonotype was detected once. V usage is TRBV11-2 and J usage is TRBJ2-1, with 10 bases identical to TRBD2. The tail of the sequence fits TRBJ2-7 better, so the J call may be wrong. Germline CDR1 SGHAT, CDR2 FQNNGV. This CDR3 spans 19 amino acids. As DNA, the CDR3 is TGTGCCAGCAGCTTAGGGTGGCTAGCGGGAGTCGGAACCTACAATGAGCAGTACTTC. Translated, it gives CASSLGWLAGVGTYNEQYF.

This clonotype was picked up many times. The chain employs TRBV20-1 and TRBJ2-3; perhaps TRBD2 as D (6 bases). The CDR3 spans 15 residues. V gave up 0 bases and J gave up 3 bases, with 13 bases separating them. Germline CDR1 DFQATT, CDR2 SNEGSKA (reference sequence). The chain's CDR3 is CSARDGGEMTDTQYF. The DNA for the CDR3 is TGCAGTGCTAGAGACGGGGGTGAGATGACAGATACGCAGTATTTT.

This clonotype was picked up a small number of times. The rearrangement links TRBV3-1 to TRBJ1-5, with D unclear. The CDR3 runs 15 residues. Germline CDR1 and CDR2: LGHDT and YNNKEL (reference sequence). Trimming pared 1 base from V and 4 bases from J, leaving 11 bases between. CDR3 coding DNA: TGTGCCAGCAGCCAAGCCCCGGACGCTAATCAGCCCCAGCATTTT. Protein product: CASSQAPDANQPQHF. Drawing the rest from reference TRBV3-1 and TRBJ1-5, the complete variable domain is DTAVSQTPKYLVTQMGNDKSIKCEQNLGHDTMYWYKQDSKKFLKIMFSYNNKELIINETVPNRFSPKSPDKAHLNLHINSLELGDSAVYFCASSQAPDANQPQHFGDGTRLSIL.

This clonotype was recorded many times. The chain employs TRBV20-1 and TRBJ2-6, with 7 bases that match TRBD1. Germline CDR1 and CDR2: DFQATT and SNEGSKA (reference sequence). The CDR3 extends over 14 amino acids. The V segment lost 6 bases and the J segment 1 base; nucleotides outside the gene matches: 3. The CDR3 coding sequence is TGCAGTGCCCCGACAGGGTCTGGGGCCAACGTCCTGACTTTC. Translating it yields CSAPTGSGANVLTF.

This clonotype has more than one count but fewer than ten. The chain couples TRBV4-1 to TRBJ2-3; the D gene is possibly TRBD2 (6 bases). In germline, CDR1 is MGHRA, CDR2 YSYEKL. Trimming cost V 3 bases and J 2 bases, with 9 bases left between them. The CDR3 consists of 14 residues. The CDR3 DNA reads TGCGCCAGCAGCCAGGGACTTACCACAGATACGCAGTATTTT. This codes for CASSQGLTTDTQYF.

Here the CDR3 reads CASSLAGYEYEQYF. In DNA, the CDR3 is TGCGCCAGCAGCTTGGCAGGGTATGAGTACGAGCAGTACTTC. The V call is TRBV5-1, the J call TRBJ2-7, with D possibly matching TRBD1 (5 bases). The V and J ends lost 0 bases and 4 bases respectively, with 11 bases between them. There are 14 residues in the CDR3. In germline, CDR1 is SGHRS, CDR2 YFSETQ.

With regard to this clonotype: A much larger clone differs from this one at a single base, so this may be a read error. The V gene is TRBV12-3 or TRBV12-4, the J gene TRBJ2-5; D might be TRBD1 (5 bases). V was cut by 5 bases and J by 7 bases, with 11 bases left in between. This CDR3 comprises 12 residues. CDR3 bases: TGTGCCAGCAGTGTCCCTAGGGGGACCCAGTACTTC. Encoded protein: CASSVPRGTQYF.

In this sample, this clonotype turned up a few times. This chain links TRBV14 with TRBJ1-6; TRBD1 aligns across 8 bases. Germline loops: CDR1 SGHDN, CDR2 FVKESK. The CDR3 length is 15 residues. Trimming removed 4 bases from V and 9 bases from J; junction bases left unmatched: 8. The CDR3 sequence: CASSPDQGALSPLHF. The CDR3 DNA sequence: TGTGCCAGCAGCCCAGACCAGGGGGCGCTTTCACCCCTCCACTTT. Using reference TRBV14 and TRBJ1-6 for the parts outside the CDR3, the full variable domain is EAGVTQFPSHSVIEKGQTVTLRCDPISGHDNLYWYRRVMGKEIKFLLHFVKESKQDESGMPNNRFLAERTGGTYSTLKVQPAELEDSGVYFCASSPDQGALSPLHFGNGTRLTVT.

This chain links TRBV11-3 with TRBJ2-6; D not resolved. CDR1 and CDR2 (germline): SGHNT, YENEEA. V was pared by 5 bases and J by 1 base, with 15 bases between. The CDR3 loop spans 17 amino acids. CDR3 in DNA: TGTGCCAGCAGCGGTGGCAATTTGCTTTCTGGGGCCAACGTCCTGACTTTC. Its translation is CASSGGNLLSGANVLTF.

The gene calls are TRBV3-1 and TRBJ2-1, with 13 bases identical to TRBD2. Trimming at V came to 0 bases and at J to 2 bases, leaving 7 bases not matched to a gene. This CDR3 is built from 19 residues. The germline V gene has CDR1 LGHDT and CDR2 YNNKEL (reference sequence). CDR3 sequence reads: CASSQEILAGGPAYNEQFF. The CDR3 nucleotides are TGTGCCAGCAGCCAAGAGATACTAGCGGGAGGGCCTGCCTACAATGAGCAGTTCTTC.

V is TRBV5-1 and J is TRBJ2-1, with TRBD2 matching over 9 bases. CDR1 is SGHRS, CDR2 YFSETQ, per germline. The CDR3 runs 15 residues. J lost 9 bases, V lost 3 bases, and 10 bases had no gene match. CDR3 sequence (DNA): TGCGCCAGCAGCTCGGTAGCGGGAGTGGACACTGAGCAGTTCTTC. Translated: CASSSVAGVDTEQFF.

With regard to this clonotype: This CDR3 is missing its conserved last phenylalanine or tryptophan, likely due to a read error. The chain links TRBV5-1 to TRBJ2-6; weak D call: TRBD2 (5 bases). Germline values: CDR1 SGHRS, CDR2 YFSETQ. V was shortened by 4 bases and J by 1 base, with 9 bases between the two germline ends. CDR3 length: 15 amino acids. The DNA of the CDR3 is TGCGCCAGCAGCGTGACGGGGTCTGGGGCCAACGTCCTGACTTTA. Translated, it gives CASSVTGSGANVLTL.

This clonotype was found a few times. This CDR3 is CASSLEAGLSYEQYF. The CDR3 coding sequence is TGCGCCAGCAGCTTGGAGGCGGGACTCTCCTACGAGCAGTACTTC. The chain carries TRBV5-1 and TRBJ2-7, with D maybe TRBD2 (6 bases). The V and J ends lost 0 bases and 0 bases respectively, with 10 bases between them. CDR1 and CDR2 (germline): SGHRS, YFSETQ. This CDR3 comprises 15 residues.

To note about this clonotype: This may come from a read error, since a much larger clone is one base off. The chain employs TRBV29-1 and TRBJ2-5; 8 bases are shared with TRBD2. V trimming: 1 base; J trimming: 0 bases; junction bases outside the gene matches: 4. The CDR3 is 15 residues long. The germline V gene has CDR1 SQVTM and CDR2 ANQGSEA. The CDR3 reads CSVEGISGNQETQYF. CDR3 coding DNA: TGCAGCGTTGAAGGGATTAGCGGGAACCAAGAGACCCAGTACTTC.

Only a few counts were recorded for this clonotype. V is TRBV12-3 or TRBV12-4 and J is TRBJ2-1; D remains ambiguous. The CDR3 totals 16 residues. V lost 6 bases and J 1 base, leaving 16 bases between the germline ends. CDR3 DNA: TGTGCCAGCAGCCCTCCCACCCCCAATTCCTACAATGAGCAGTTCTTC. Amino acid sequence: CASSPPTPNSYNEQFF.

Turning to this clonotype: One end of the junction does not line up with germline, which may come from a read error. The chain carries TRBV11-2 and TRBJ2-7; tentative D call: TRBD2 (6 bases). Germline V lookup: CDR1 SGHAT, CDR2 FQNNGV. The CDR3 loop spans 16 amino acids. Written as DNA, the CDR3 is TGTGCCGGCAGCTTAGATTTGGGGGGATACACCTACGAGCAGTACTTC. Its protein is CAGSLDLGGYTYEQYF.

V is TRBV15 and J is TRBJ2-7, with D maybe TRBD1 (5 bases). V lost 0 bases to trimming and J lost 3 bases, with 12 bases between them. The CDR3 sequence is 15 residues long. Germline lookup yields CDR1 LNHNV and CDR2 YYDKDF (reference sequence). The CDR3 region is CATSRERGSGYEQYF. The CDR3, as DNA: TGTGCCACCAGCAGAGAAAGGGGCTCAGGCTACGAGCAGTACTTC.

This clonotype was observed at least ten times. The chain employs TRBV29-1 and TRBJ2-5; 15 nucleotides match TRBD2. Germline CDR1 is SQVTM and CDR2 is ANQGSEA. Trimming at V came to 6 bases and at J to 10 bases, leaving 9 bases not matched to a gene. The CDR3 is 14 residues long. CDR3 nucleotides: TGCAGCGTCCTGGGGACTAGCGGGAGGAGGGGCCAGTACTTC. This gives the protein CSVLGTSGRRGQYF.

With respect to this clonotype: This may be a read error: a much more frequent sequence differs by one nucleotide. The rearrangement links TRBV5-6 to TRBJ1-6, with D perhaps matching TRBD1 (6 bases). Germline CDR1 is SGHDT and CDR2 is YYEEEE. Deletions cut 0 bases from V and 15 bases from J, with 19 bases between. The CDR3 runs 15 residues. CDR3: CASSLEGRNSGDLHF. The CDR3 nucleotides are TGTGCCAGCAGCTTGGAAGGCAGGAATTCAGGGGACCTCCACTTT.

The chain is built from TRBV4-1 and TRBJ1-2, with TRBD1 matching over 8 bases. V lost 4 bases to trimming and J lost 3 bases; unmatched junction nucleotides: 4. CDR1 is MGHRA and CDR2 is YSYEKL in the germline V gene. The CDR3 spans 14 residues. The CDR3 DNA sequence: TGCGCCAGCAGCCGAGAGACAGGGGACTATGGCTACACCTTC. Translating it yields CASSRETGDYGYTF.

The rearrangement links TRBV27 to TRBJ2-7; D is ambiguous. The CDR3 spans 14 residues. CDR1 is MNHEY and CDR2 is SMNVEV in the germline V gene (reference sequence). Trimming removed 5 bases at V and 2 bases at J, with 13 bases between. The CDR3 sequence is CASSLEGQAYEQYF. CDR3 sequence (DNA): TGTGCCAGCAGTCTCGAAGGCCAGGCCTACGAGCAGTACTTC.

There are a few counts of this clonotype. This chain uses TRBV18 with TRBJ1-5; the D is unclear. Per the germline V gene, CDR1 is KGHSH and CDR2 is LQKENI. The CDR3 consists of 15 residues. V was cut by 6 bases and J by 0 bases, with 12 bases left in between. DNA of the CDR3: TGTGCCAGCTCGCGGGAAGCCGATAGCAATCAGCCCCAGCATTTT. It encodes CASSREADSNQPQHF.

As to this clonotype: Given a much more abundant clone one base away, this may be a read error. This CDR3 fails to terminate in the conserved phenylalanine or tryptophan, so it likely reflects a read error. This chain connects TRBV29-1 to TRBJ2-6; D is possibly TRBD2 (6 bases). This CDR3 has 15 residues. Trimming left V 7 bases short and J 1 base short, with 14 bases between. The germline CDR1 and CDR2 sequences are SQVTM and ANQGSEA. The CDR3 reads CSASGPRSGANVLTC. The CDR3 DNA is TGCAGCGCCAGCGGGCCACGATCTGGGGCCAACGTCCTGACTTGC.

This clonotype was counted many times. In DNA form, the CDR3 reads TGTGCCAGCAGTTTTGGACAGTTCAATGAGCAGTTCTTC. Amino acids: CASSFGQFNEQFF. The chain has TRBV12-3 or TRBV12-4 and TRBJ2-1; tentatively, D is TRBD1 (6 bases). V lost 3 bases and J lost 6, with 9 bases in between. The CDR3 length is 13 residues.

This rearrangement joins TRBV2 to TRBJ2-5; the D is unclear. Looked up from germline, CDR1 is SNHLY and CDR2 is FYNNEI. V lost 4 bases, J lost 4 bases, and 13 bases lay in between. The CDR3 loop spans 14 amino acids. For the CDR3, the DNA is TGTGCCAGCAGTGGAGATATTAGTTCAGAGACCCAGTACTTC. Its protein is CASSGDISSETQYF.

The genes are TRBV20-1 and TRBJ1-1, with D perhaps TRBD1 (5 bases). Germline CDR1 and CDR2: DFQATT and SNEGSKA (reference sequence). The V end lost 5 bases, the J end lost 3 bases, and 7 bases lay between the germline ends. This CDR3 comprises 11 residues. CDR3 nucleotides: TGCAGTGCTCTCAGGGACACTGAAGCTTTCTTT. Protein product: CSALRDTEAFF.